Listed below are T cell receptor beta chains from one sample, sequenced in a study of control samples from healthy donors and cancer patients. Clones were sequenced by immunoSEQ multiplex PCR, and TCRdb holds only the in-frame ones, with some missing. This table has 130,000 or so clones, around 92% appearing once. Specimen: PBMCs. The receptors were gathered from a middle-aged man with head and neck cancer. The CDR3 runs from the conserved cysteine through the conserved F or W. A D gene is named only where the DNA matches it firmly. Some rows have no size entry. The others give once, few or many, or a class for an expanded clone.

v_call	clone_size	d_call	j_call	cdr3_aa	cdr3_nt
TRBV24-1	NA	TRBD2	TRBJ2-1	CATSDLFPTGGIGSYNEQFF	TGTGCCACCAGTGATTTGTTTCCGACGGGAGGGATCGGGTCCTACAATGAGCAGTTCTTC
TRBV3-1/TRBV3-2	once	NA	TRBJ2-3	CASSQGTKLYTQYF	TGTGCCAGCAGCCAAGGGACTAAGCTGTATACGCAGTATTTT
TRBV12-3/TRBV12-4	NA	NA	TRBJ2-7	CASSIRGYEQYF	TGTGCCAGCAGCATAAGGGGTTACGAGCAGTACTTC
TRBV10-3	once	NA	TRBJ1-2	CATMRTEQPFGYTF	TGTGCCACCATGAGGACGGAACAACCTTTTGGCTACACCTTC
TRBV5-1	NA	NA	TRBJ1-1	CASTELDGTEAFF	TGCGCCAGCACCGAACTCGACGGCACTGAAGCTTTCTTT
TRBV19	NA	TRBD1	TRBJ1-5	CASSIVIGGGTASNQPQHF	TGTGCCAGTAGTATAGTGATAGGCGGCGGGACAGCGAGCAATCAGCCCCAGCATTTT
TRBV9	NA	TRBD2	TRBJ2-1	CASSGLAGIEQFF	TGTGCCAGCAGCGGACTAGCGGGTATTGAGCAGTTCTTC
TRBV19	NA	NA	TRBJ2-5	CASSTGVAGTQYF	TGTGCCAGTAGTACAGGGGTCGCAGGGACCCAGTACTTC
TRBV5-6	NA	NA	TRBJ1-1	CASSSISTGNTEAFF	TGTGCCAGCAGCTCAATTTCGACGGGGAACACTGAAGCTTTCTTT
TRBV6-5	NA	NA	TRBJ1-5	CASSLSPISNQPQHF	TGTGCCAGCAGCCTATCTCCCATTAGCAATCAGCCCCAGCATTTT
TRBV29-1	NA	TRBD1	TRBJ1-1	CSVQHRGGTEAFF	TGCAGCGTCCAGCACAGGGGCGGCACTGAAGCTTTCTTT
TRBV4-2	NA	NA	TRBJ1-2	CASSQVNRGSGSYGYTF	TGTGCCAGCAGCCAAGTGAATCGGGGCTCAGGGAGCTATGGCTACACCTTC
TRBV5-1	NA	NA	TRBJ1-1	CASSLRTALRENTEAFF	TGCGCCAGCAGCTTGAGGACAGCCTTAAGGGAAAACACTGAAGCTTTCTTT
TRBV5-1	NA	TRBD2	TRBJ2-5	CASSLGTSGRAQYF	TGCGCCAGCAGCTTGGGGACTAGCGGGAGAGCCCAGTACTTC
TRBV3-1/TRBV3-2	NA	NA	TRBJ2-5	CASSFGTGQETQYF	TGTGCCAGCAGCTTCGGCACGGGGCAAGAGACCCAGTACTTC
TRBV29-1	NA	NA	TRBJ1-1	CSAAGGAIEAFF	TGCAGCGCCGCGGGGGGGGCAATTGAAGCTTTCTTT
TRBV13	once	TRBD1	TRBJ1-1	CASSTATGTETEAFF	TGTGCCAGCAGCACTGCGACAGGGACAGAAACTGAAGCTTTCTTT
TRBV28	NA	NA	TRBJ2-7	CASTPLGAAYEQYF	TGTGCCAGCACCCCCTTAGGCGCAGCCTACGAGCAGTACTTC
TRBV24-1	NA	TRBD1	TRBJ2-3	CATSFGQGMGTDTQYF	TGTGCCACCAGCTTCGGACAGGGGATGGGGACAGATACGCAGTATTTT
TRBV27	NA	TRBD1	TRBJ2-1	CASSRSGGEQFF	TGTGCCAGCAGCCGTTCAGGGGGTGAGCAGTTCTTC
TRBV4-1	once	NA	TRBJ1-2	CASSQDVLDFGYGYTF	TGCGCCAGCAGCCAAGATGTTTTGGATTTTGGCTATGGCTACACCTTC
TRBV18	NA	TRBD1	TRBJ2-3	CASSPPGQGHTDTQYF	TGTGCCAGCTCACCACCTGGACAGGGTCACACAGATACGCAGTATTTT
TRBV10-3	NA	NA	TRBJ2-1	CAIRASGSSYNEQFF	TGTGCCATCAGAGCCAGCGGAAGCTCCTACAATGAGCAGTTCTTC
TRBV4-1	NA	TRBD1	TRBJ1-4	CASSQARDRVNEKLFF	TGCGCCAGCAGCCAAGCTCGGGACAGGGTGAATGAAAAACTGTTTTTT
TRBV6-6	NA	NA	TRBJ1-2	CASRKGEAGYTF	TGTGCCAGCAGGAAAGGGGAGGCTGGCTACACCTTC
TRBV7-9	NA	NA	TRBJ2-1	CASSLQGEQFF	TGTGCCAGCAGCTTACAAGGTGAGCAGTTCTTC
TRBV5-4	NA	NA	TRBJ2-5	CASSSDSGMGETQYF	TGTGCCAGCAGCTCCGATTCGGGGATGGGAGAGACCCAGTACTTC
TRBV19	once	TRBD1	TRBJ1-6	CASSIGQGMSPLHF	TGTGCCAGTAGTATCGGACAGGGGATGTCACCCCTCCACTTT